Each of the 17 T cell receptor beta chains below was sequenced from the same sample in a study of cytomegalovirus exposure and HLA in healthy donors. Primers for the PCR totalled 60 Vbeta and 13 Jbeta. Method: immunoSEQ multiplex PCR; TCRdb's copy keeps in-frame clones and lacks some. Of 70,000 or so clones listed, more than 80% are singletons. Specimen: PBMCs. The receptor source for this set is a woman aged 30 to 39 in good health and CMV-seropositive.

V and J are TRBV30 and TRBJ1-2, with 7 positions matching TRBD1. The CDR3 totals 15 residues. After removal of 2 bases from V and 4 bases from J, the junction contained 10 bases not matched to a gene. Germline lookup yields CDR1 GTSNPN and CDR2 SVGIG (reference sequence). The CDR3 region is CAWSLTGFLAYGYTF. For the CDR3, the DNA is TGTGCCTGGAGTTTGACAGGGTTTCTTGCCTATGGCTACACCTTC.

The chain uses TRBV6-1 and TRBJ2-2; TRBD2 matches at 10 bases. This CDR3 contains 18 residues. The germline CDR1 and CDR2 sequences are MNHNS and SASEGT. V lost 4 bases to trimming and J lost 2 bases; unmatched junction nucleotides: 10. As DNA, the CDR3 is TGTGCCAGCAGTGGGATTTTTTGGACTAGCGGAAACACCGGGGAGCTGTTTTTT. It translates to CASSGIFWTSGNTGELFF.

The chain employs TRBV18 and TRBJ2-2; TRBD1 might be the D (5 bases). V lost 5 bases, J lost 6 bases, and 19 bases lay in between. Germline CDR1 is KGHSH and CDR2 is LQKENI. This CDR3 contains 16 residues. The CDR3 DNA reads TGTGCCAGCTCAACCGACAGTGCTCGCGCCGCCGGGGAGCTGTTTTTT. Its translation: CASSTDSARAAGELFF.

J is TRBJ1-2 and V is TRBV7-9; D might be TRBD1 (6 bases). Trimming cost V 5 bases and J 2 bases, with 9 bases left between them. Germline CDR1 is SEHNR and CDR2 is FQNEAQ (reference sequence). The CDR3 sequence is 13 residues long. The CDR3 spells CASSTGQNYGYTF. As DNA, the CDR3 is TGTGCCAGCAGCACCGGACAGAACTATGGCTACACCTTC.

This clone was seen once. CDR3 in DNA: TGTGCCAGCAGCTTCAGGGGGGCGCGGGAGCAGTACTTC. Its protein is CASSFRGAREQYF. This chain joins TRBV7-3 and TRBJ2-7; TRBD1 might be the D (7 bases). Trimming pared 3 bases from V and 7 bases from J, leaving 13 bases between. Germline V gives CDR1 SGHTA, CDR2 FQGTGA. The CDR3 consists of 13 residues.

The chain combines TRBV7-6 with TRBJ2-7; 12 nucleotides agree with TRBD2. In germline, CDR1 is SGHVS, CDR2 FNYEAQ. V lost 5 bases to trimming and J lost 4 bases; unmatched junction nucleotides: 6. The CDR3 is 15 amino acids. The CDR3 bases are TGTGCCAGCAGCCCACGACTAGCGGGAGCTTACGAGCAGTACTTC. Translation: CASSPRLAGAYEQYF.

CDR3 bases: TGTGCCAGCAGCCGATATGAGTCAGGGGGCTTTTACGAGCAGTACTTC. Protein: CASSRYESGGFYEQYF. This chain joins TRBV5-4 and TRBJ2-7; 8 bases align to TRBD1. The CDR3 runs to 16 residues. The ends lost 4 bases at V and 4 bases at J; junction bases unmatched: 13. Germline CDR1 is SGHNT and CDR2 is YYREEE (reference sequence).

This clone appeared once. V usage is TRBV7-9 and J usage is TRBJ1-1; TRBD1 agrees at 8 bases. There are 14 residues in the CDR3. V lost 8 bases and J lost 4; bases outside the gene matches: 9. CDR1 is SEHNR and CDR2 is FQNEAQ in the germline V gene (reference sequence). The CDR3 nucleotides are TGTGCCAGCTTGGCAGGGGGCAAGGGCACTGAAGCTTTCTTT. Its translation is CASLAGGKGTEAFF.

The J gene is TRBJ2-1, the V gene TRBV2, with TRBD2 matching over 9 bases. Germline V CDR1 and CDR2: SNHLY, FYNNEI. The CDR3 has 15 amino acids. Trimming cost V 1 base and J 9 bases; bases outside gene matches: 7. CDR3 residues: CASSEEAGGRSEQFF. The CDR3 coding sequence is TGTGCCAGCAGTGAAGAGGCGGGAGGGAGGAGTGAGCAGTTCTTC.

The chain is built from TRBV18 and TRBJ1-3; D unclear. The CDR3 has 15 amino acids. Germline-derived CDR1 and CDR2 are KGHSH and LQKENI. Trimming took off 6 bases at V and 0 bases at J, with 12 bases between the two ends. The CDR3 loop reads CASSLELSSGNTIYF. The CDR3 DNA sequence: TGTGCCAGCTCGCTCGAACTTAGCTCTGGAAACACCATATATTTT.

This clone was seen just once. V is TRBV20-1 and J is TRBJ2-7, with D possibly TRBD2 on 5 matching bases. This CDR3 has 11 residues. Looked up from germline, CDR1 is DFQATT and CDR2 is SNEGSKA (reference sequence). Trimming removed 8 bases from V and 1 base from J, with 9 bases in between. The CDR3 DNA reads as TGCAGTTCCGCGGGTTCCTACGAGCAGTACTTC. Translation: CSSAGSYEQYF.

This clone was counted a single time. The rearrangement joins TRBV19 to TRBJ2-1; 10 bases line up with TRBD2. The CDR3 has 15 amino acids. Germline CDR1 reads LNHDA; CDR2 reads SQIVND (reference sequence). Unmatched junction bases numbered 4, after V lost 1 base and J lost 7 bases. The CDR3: CASSIVAGGRNEQFF. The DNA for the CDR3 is TGTGCCAGTAGTATAGTAGCGGGAGGTCGGAATGAGCAGTTCTTC.

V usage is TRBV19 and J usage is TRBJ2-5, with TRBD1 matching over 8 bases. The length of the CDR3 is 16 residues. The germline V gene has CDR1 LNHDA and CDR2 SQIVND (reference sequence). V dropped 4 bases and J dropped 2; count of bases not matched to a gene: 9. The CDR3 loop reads CASSTRPWDRQETQYF. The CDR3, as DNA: TGTGCCAGTAGTACTAGACCCTGGGACAGGCAAGAGACCCAGTACTTC.

Here the CDR3 reads CASSPTISGNTIYF. DNA for the CDR3: TGCGCCAGCAGCCCCACTATCTCTGGAAACACCATATATTTT. This chain links TRBV5-1 with TRBJ1-3; D is unclear. From germline, CDR1 is SGHRS and CDR2 YFSETQ. V lost 4 bases and J 0 bases, leaving 8 bases between the germline ends. This CDR3 has 14 residues.

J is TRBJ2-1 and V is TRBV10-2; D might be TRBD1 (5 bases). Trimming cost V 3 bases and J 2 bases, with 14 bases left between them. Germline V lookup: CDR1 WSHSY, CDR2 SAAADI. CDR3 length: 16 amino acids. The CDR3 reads CASSDKGRQAYNEQFF. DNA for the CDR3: TGCGCCAGCAGTGATAAGGGGCGCCAGGCCTACAATGAGCAGTTCTTC.

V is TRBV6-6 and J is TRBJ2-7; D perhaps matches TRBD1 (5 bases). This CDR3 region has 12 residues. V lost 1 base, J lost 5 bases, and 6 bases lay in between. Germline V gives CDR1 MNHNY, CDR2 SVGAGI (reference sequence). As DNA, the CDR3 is TGTGCCAGCAGTTACTGGGGCAACGAGCAGTACTTC. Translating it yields CASSYWGNEQYF.

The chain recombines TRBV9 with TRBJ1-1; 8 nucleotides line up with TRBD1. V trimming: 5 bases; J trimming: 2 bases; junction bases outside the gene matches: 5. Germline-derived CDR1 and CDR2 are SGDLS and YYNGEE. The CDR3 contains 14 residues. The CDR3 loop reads CASSGQGPNTEAFF. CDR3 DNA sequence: TGTGCCAGCAGTGGACAGGGTCCCAACACTGAAGCTTTCTTT.